This T cell receptor (beta chain) derives from a study of early T cells in non-severe SARS-CoV-2 infection (dated by TCRdb to about 2021). Concerning the study at large: Bulk RNA from unsorted whole blood was used for TCR sequencing, so alpha and beta chains could not be paired. Overall study results and their limits: VDJdb matching was skewed toward anti-spike CD8 responses and likely underestimated virus-specific expansions by missing private and CD4 specificities.

This clonotype came up a few times. What antigen it recognizes has not been identified. No much larger clone exists at a distance of one base, and base qualities are not known. V ends up 6 bases short and J 3 bases short, with an unmatched junction base count of 7. The germline V gene (reference sequence) supplies CDR1 SGHNT and CDR2 YYREEE. Spanning cysteine to phenylalanine, the CDR3 consists of 14 amino acids. Only CDR3 DNA remains: 42 bases, in frame from the first base. The library was obtained by 5' RACE. Sequencing used a NextSeq 500. Unique molecular identifiers were attached to individual cDNA molecules in the TCR library protocol so that sequencing error and PCR bias could be corrected. TCR alpha and beta chains were both sequenced, and the abundances of alpha and beta sequences in each sample were closely correlated with each other. From the authors' description of their analysis: Decombinator V4 was used to annotate the V gene, J gene and CDR3 of the TCR sequences. Expanded TCRs were defined as changing significantly between any two time points under a Poisson model with p below 0.0001. TCR abundances were normalised to the total number of TCRs sequenced per sample and expressed as counts per million. MAIT TCRs were defined by TRAV1-2 paired with TRAJ12, TRAJ20 or TRAJ33, and iNKT TCRs by TRAV10 paired with TRAJ18. VDJdb, accessed 1 November 2021, was searched for CMV, EBV and SARS-CoV-2 annotated TCRs, excluding TCRs annotated for multiple antigens. TCRdb reprocessing: public reads trimmed at Q25 with fastp, clones called with MiXCR, in-frame beta chains kept. Entries that share a CDR3 protein sequence are merged under the most common genes and DNA. The V and J calls come from TCRdb's annotation, not from the publication. The sample yields about 59,000 distinct CDR3 sequences; less than 15% were counted once. 7.5% to 10% of the sample belongs to the ten largest clones.

This was a case-control study nested in a cohort of healthcare workers in London, UK, who had nasopharyngeal swab PCR tests and blood samples taken every week. Healthcare workers were enrolled in the week of the UK lockdown, from 23 to 31 March 2020, and were followed every week for up to roughly 16 weeks. The receptor was derived from an adult who was a healthcare worker with PCR-confirmed SARS-CoV-2 infection or an uninfected control (not recorded which). This specimen was whole blood, taken at baseline. The chain is made from TRBV5-4 and TRBJ2-5, with 8 bases aligning to TRBD2. The DNA sequence is given as TGTGCCAGCAAATTAGCGGGGCCCGAAGAGACCCAGTACTTC. Its protein reads: CASKLAGPEETQYF.